In its sample, the clone carrying this T cell receptor (beta chain) was seen a few times. Its antigen is not known. These data come from a study of response to subunit inactivated influenza vaccine. The CDR3 totals 15 residues. The V end was cut by 3 bases, the J end by 4 bases, with 12 bases between. CDR1 and CDR2 from the germline V gene are LNHNV and YYDKDF (reference sequence). Overall study results and limits: Authors suggested each seasonal influenza vaccination recruits few new T cells.

TCRdb independently ran MiXCR on the RT-PCR reads; one entry per CDR3 protein. Of around 580,000 distinct CDR3 sequences in the sample, 14% were seen once. The gene calls are TRBV15 and TRBJ2-2, with a possible D match to TRBD2 (5 bases). The source was PBMCs from blood, collected about 11 days after vaccination. The clonotype originates from a man between 45 and 60 years old who received an inactivated influenza vaccine. In DNA form, the CDR3 reads TGTGCCACCAGCAGGAGAGGTGGAGGCACCGGGGAGCTGTTTTTT. Its protein is CATSRRGGGTGELFF.